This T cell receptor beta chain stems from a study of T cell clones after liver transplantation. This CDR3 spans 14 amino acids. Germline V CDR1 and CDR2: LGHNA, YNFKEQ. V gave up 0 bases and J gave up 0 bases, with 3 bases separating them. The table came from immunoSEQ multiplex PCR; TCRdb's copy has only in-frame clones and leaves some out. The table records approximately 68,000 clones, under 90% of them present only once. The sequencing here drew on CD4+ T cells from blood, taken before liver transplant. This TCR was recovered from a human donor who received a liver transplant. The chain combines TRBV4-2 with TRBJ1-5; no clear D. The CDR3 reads CASSQEHSNQPQHF. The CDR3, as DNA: TGTGCCAGCAGCCAAGAACATAGCAATCAGCCCCAGCATTTT.